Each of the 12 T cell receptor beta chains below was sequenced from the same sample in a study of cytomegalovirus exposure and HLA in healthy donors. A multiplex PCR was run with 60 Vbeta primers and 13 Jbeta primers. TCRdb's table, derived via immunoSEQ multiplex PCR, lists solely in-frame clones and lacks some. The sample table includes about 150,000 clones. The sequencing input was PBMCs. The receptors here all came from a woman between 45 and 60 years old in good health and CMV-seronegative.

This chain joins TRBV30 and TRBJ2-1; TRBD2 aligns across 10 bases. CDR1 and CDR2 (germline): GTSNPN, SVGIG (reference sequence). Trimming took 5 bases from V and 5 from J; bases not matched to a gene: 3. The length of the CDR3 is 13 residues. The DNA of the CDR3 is TGTGCCTGGGACACTAGCGGGGACAATGAGCAGTTCTTC. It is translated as CAWDTSGDNEQFF. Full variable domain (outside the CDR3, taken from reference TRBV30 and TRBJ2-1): SQTIHQWPATLVQPVGSPLSLECTVEGTSNPNLYWYRQAAGRGLQLLFYSVGIGQISSEVPQNLSASRPQDRQFILSSKKLLLSDSGFYLCAWDTSGDNEQFFGPGTRLTVL.

The CDR3 protein is CASRSGTGRMDTQYF. The DNA for the CDR3 is TGTGCCAGTAGATCCGGGACAGGGCGAATGGATACGCAGTATTTT. The rearrangement links TRBV19 to TRBJ2-3; 9 bases align to TRBD1. From germline, CDR1 is LNHDA and CDR2 SQIVND (reference sequence). This CDR3 is built from 15 residues. Trimming cost V 6 bases and J 6 bases; bases outside gene matches: 10.

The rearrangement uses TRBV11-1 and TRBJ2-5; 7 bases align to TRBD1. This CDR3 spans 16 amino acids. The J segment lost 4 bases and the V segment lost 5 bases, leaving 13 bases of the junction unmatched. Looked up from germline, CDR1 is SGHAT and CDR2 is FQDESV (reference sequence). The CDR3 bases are TGTGCCAGCAGCCCGAAACAGGGGACAAGGGGAGAGACCCAGTACTTC. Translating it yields CASSPKQGTRGETQYF.

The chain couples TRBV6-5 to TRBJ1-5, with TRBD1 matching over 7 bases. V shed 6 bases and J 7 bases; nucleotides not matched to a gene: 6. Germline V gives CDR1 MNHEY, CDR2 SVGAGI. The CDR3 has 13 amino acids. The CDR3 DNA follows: TGTGCCAGCAGCAGAGACAGGGCCCAGCCCCAGCATTTT. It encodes CASSRDRAQPQHF.

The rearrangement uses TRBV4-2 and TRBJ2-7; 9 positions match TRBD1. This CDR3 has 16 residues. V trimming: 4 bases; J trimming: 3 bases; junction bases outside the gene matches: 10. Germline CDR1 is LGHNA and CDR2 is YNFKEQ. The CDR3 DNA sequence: TGTGCCAGCAGCCTTAACAGGGGACAGGGCTTCTACGAGCAGTACTTC. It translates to CASSLNRGQGFYEQYF.

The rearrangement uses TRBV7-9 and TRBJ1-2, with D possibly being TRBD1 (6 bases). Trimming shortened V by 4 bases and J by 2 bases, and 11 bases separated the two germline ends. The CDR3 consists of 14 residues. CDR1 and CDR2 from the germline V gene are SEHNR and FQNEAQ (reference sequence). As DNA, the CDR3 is TGTGCCAGCAGCTCGTGGGACAACAACTATGGCTACACCTTC. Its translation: CASSSWDNNYGYTF. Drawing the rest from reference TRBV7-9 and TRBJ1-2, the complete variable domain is DTGVSQNPRHKITKRGQNVTFRCDPISEHNRLYWYRQTLGQGPEFLTYFQNEAQLEKSRLLSDRFSAERPKGSFSTLEIQRTEQGDSAMYLCASSSWDNNYGYTFGSGTRLTVV.

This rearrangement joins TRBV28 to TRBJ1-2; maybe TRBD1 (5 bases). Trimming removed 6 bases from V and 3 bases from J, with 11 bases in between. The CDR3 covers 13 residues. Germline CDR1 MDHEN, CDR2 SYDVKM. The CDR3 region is CASRLTAYYGYTF. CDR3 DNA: TGTGCCAGCAGGTTGACAGCGTACTATGGCTACACCTTC.

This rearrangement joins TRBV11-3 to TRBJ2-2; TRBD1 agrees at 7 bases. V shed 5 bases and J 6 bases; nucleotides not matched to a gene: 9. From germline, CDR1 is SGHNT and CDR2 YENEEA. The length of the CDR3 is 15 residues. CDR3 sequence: CASSPGQNPAGELFF. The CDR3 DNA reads TGTGCCAGCAGCCCGGGACAGAATCCAGCCGGGGAGCTGTTTTTT.

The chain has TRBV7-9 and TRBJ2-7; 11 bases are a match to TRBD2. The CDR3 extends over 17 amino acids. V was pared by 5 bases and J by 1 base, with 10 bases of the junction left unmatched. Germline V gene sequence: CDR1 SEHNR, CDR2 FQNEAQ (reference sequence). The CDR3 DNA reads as TGTGCCAGCAGCCCTGCGTCCGGGACTAGCGGTTCCTACGAGCAGTACTTC. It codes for CASSPASGTSGSYEQYF.

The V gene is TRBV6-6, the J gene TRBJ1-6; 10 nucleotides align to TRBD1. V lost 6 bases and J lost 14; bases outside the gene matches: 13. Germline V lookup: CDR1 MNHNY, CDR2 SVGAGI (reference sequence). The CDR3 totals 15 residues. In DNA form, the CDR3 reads TGTGCCAGCAGCTATACACCGGGACAGGGGTTGGCCCTCCACTTT. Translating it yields CASSYTPGQGLALHF.

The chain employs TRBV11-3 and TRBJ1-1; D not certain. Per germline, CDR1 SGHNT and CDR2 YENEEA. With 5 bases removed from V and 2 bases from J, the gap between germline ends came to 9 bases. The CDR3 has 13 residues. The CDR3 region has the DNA TGTGCCAGCAGCCCCCACACCAACACTGAAGCTTTCTTT. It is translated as CASSPHTNTEAFF.

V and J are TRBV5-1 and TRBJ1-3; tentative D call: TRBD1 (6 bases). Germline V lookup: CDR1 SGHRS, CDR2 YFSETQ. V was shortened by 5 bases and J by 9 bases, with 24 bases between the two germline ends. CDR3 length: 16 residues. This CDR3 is CASRPTGLARGGTIYF. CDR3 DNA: TGCGCCAGCAGACCGACAGGCCTGGCCCGGGGGGGCACCATATATTTT.